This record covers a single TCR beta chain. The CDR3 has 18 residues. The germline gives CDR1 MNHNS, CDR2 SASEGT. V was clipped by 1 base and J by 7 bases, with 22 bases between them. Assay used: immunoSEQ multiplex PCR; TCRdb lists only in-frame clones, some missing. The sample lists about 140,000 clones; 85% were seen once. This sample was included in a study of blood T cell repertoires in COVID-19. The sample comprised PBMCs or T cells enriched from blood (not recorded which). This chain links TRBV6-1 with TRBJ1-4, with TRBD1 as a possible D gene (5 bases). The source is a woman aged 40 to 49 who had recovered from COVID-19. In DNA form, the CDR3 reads TGTGCCAGCAGTGAAGGCTATGCTGGGGCCCGGCTAGGTGAAAAACTGTTTTTT. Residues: CASSEGYAGARLGEKLFF.